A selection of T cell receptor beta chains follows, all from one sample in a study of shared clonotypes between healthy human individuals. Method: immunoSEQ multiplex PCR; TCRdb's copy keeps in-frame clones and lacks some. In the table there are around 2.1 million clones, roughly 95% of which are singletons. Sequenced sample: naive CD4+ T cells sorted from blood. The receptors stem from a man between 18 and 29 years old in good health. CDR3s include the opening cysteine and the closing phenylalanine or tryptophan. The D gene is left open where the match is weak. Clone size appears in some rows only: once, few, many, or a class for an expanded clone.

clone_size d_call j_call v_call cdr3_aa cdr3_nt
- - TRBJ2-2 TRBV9 CASSVADSGTGELFF TGTGCCAGCAGCGTAGCTGACTCGGGGACCGGGGAGCTGTTTTTT
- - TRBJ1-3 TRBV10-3 CAISEDRLSGNTIYF TGTGCCATCAGTGAGGACAGACTCTCTGGAAACACCATATATTTT
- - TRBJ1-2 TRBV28 CASSLRADPNYGYTF TGTGCCAGCAGTTTAAGGGCCGACCCTAACTATGGCTACACCTTC
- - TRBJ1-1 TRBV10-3 CAISLQGGDTEAFF TGTGCCATCAGCCTTCAAGGGGGGGACACTGAAGCTTTCTTT
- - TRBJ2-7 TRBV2 CASSKIPGLTYEQYF TGTGCCAGCAGTAAGATACCGGGACTGACCTACGAGCAGTACTTC
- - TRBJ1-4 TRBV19 CASSHGHNNEKLFF TGTGCCAGTAGCCACGGACACAATAATGAAAAACTGTTTTTT
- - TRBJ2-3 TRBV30 CAWSVLGFITDTQYF TGTGCCTGGAGTGTACTGGGGTTTATCACAGATACGCAGTATTTT
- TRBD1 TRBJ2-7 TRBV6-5 CASSVPGQGFEQYF TGTGCCAGCAGTGTTCCGGGACAGGGGTTCGAGCAGTACTTC
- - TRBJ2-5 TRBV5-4 CASSPNTRAKETQYF TGTGCCAGCAGTCCTAATACTAGAGCCAAAGAGACCCAGTACTTC
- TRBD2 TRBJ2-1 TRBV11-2 CASRKVGLGSSYNEQFF TGTGCCAGCAGAAAAGTCGGACTAGGGAGCTCCTACAATGAGCAGTTCTTC
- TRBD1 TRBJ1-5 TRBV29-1 CSVLTGSGQPQHF TGCAGCGTTTTGACAGGGTCTGGTCAGCCCCAGCATTTT
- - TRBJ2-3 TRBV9 CASGETDTQYF TGTGCCAGCGGGGAGACAGATACGCAGTATTTT
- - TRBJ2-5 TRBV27 CASSLSGRETQYF TGTGCCAGCAGTTTATCGGGCAGGGAGACCCAGTACTTC
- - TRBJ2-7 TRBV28 CASSHYEQYF TGTGCCAGCAGCCACTACGAGCAGTACTTC
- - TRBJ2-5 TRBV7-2 CASSPQGAPQETQYF TGTGCCAGCAGTCCCCAAGGGGCCCCCCAAGAGACCCAGTACTTC
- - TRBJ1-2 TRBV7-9 CASTLRQLLPLSNYGYTF TGTGCCAGCACCTTACGTCAGTTGCTTCCACTTTCTAACTATGGCTACACCTTC
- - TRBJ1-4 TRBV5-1 CASSLYLQQKLFF TGCGCCAGCAGCCTCTATCTCCAGCAAAAACTGTTTTTT
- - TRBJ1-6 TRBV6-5 CASSRGGDSPLHF TGTGCCAGCAGTCGCGGTGGTGATTCACCCCTCCACTTT
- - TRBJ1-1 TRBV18 CASSPRPGAGAFF TGTGCCAGCTCACCGCGGCCGGGGGCAGGAGCTTTCTTT
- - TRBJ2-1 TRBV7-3 CASSFAGERRNEQFF TGTGCCAGCAGCTTCGCTGGGGAGAGAAGAAATGAGCAGTTCTTC
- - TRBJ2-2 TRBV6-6 CASRLDQRRGELFF TGTGCCTCTAGGCTGGACCAACGGCGCGGGGAGCTGTTTTTT
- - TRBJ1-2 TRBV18 CASSPGGDKSYGYTF TGTGCCAGCTCACCAGGGGGGGACAAGAGTTATGGCTACACCTTC
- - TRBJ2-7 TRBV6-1 CASSEAGVEQYF TGTGCCAGCAGTGAAGCTGGGGTCGAGCAGTACTTC
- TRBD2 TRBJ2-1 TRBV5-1 CASSLNSGGFNEQFF TGCGCCAGCAGCTTGAACTCGGGGGGGTTTAATGAGCAGTTCTTC
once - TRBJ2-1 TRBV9 CASSVATGLNEQFF TGTGCCAGCAGCGTAGCCACAGGGTTAAATGAGCAGTTCTTC
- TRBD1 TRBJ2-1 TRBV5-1 CASSLGPGGTFEQFF TGCGCCAGCAGCTTGGGACCAGGGGGTACTTTTGAGCAGTTCTTC
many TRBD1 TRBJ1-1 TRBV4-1 CASSRQGDTEAFF TGCGCCAGCAGCCGACAGGGGGACACTGAAGCTTTCTTT
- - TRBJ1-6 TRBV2 CASSVGPSGSPLHF TGTGCCAGCAGTGTTGGGCCCTCGGGTTCACCCCTCCACTTT
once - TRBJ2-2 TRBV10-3 CAISDQPNTGELFF TGTGCCATCAGTGATCAACCAAACACCGGGGAGCTGTTTTTT
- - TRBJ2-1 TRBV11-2 CASGGAYNEQFF TGTGCCAGCGGGGGGGCGTACAATGAGCAGTTCTTC
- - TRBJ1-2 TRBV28 CASQQGGDYGYTF TGTGCCAGCCAACAGGGAGGGGACTATGGCTACACCTTC
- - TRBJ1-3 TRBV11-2 CASRLWGGNGNTIYF TGTGCCAGCAGGTTGTGGGGAGGAAATGGAAACACCATATATTTT
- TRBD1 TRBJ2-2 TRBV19 CASSTTGGAGELFF TGTGCCAGTAGTACGACAGGGGGAGCCGGGGAGCTGTTTTTT
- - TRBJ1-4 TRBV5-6 CASSVGPIEKLWF TGTGCCAGCAGCGTGGGACCGATCGAAAAACTCTGGTTT
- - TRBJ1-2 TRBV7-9 CASSQTNYGYTF TGTGCCAGCAGTCAGACTAACTATGGCTACACCTTC
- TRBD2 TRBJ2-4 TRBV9 CASSGSGSGVKNIQYF TGTGCCAGCAGTGGGAGCGGGAGTGGCGTCAAAAACATTCAGTACTTC
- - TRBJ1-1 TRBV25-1 CASSDRGVMNTEAFF TGTGCCAGCAGTGACCGGGGAGTCATGAACACTGAAGCTTTCTTT
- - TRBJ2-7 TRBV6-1 CASQLVHEQYF TGTGCCAGCCAACTAGTCCACGAGCAGTACTTC
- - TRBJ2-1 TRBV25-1 CASSEYPGAYNEQFF TGTGCCAGCAGTGAATACCCAGGGGCCTACAATGAGCAGTTCTTC
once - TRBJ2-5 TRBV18 CASSLTSNGETQYF TGTGCCAGCTCACTAACTAGCAATGGAGAGACCCAGTACTTC
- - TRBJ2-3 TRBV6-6 CASSYLGADTQYF TGTGCCAGCAGTTACCTGGGCGCGGATACGCAGTATTTT
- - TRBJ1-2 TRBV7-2 CASSLSGGAAGYTF TGTGCCAGCAGCTTAAGTGGGGGCGCGGCTGGCTACACCTTC
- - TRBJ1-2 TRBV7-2 CASSPAGGYGYTF TGTGCCAGCAGCCCCGCTGGGGGATATGGCTACACCTTC
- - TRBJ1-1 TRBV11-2 CASSLEGGRGAEAFF TGTGCCAGCAGCTTGGAGGGGGGTCGAGGCGCTGAAGCTTTCTTT
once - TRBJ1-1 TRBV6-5 CASSYGGVAFF TGTGCCAGCAGTTACGGGGGGGTGGCTTTCTTT
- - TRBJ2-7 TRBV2 CASSERATSSYEQYF TGTGCCAGCAGTGAACGGGCAACGAGCTCCTACGAGCAGTACTTC
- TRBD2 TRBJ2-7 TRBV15 CATQRGGDSYEQYF TGTGCCACCCAACGGGGAGGGGACTCTTACGAGCAGTACTTC
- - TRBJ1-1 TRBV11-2 CASKLGGMINTEAFF TGTGCCAGCAAATTAGGGGGTATGATTAACACTGAAGCTTTCTTT
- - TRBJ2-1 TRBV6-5 CASSYSGGKNNEQFF TGTGCCAGCAGTTACTCAGGAGGAAAAAACAATGAGCAGTTCTTC
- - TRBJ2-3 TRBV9 CASSVLGAASTDTQYF TGTGCCAGCAGCGTATTGGGAGCGGCTAGCACAGATACGCAGTATTTT
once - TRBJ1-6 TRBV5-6 CASSSTGSPLHF TGTGCCAGCAGCTCTACGGGTTCACCCCTCCACTTT
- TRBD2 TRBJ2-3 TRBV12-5 CASGLIGEREPYF TGTGCTAGTGGTTTGATTGGAGAGCGGGAGCCGTATTTT
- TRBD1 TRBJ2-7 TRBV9 CASSGQGMGEQYF TGTGCCAGCAGCGGACAGGGAATGGGAGAGCAGTACTTC
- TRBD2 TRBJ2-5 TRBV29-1 CSVRTSGETQYF TGCAGCGTGAGGACTAGCGGGGAGACCCAGTACTTC